This TCR beta chain was identified during a study of regulatory T cells in long-lasting Graves disease. About the study: Less than 3 months of antithyroid drugs had been taken by newly diagnosed Graves' patients.

Time point noted: newly diagnosed GD, antithyroid drugs for less than 3 months. Generation of the TCR library employed RNA extracted from PBMCs. Patients came through an endocrinology department, and that department was in Xi'an, China. At least ten counts were recorded for this clonotype. Germline CDR1 and CDR2: SGHVS and FQNEAQ. CDR3 length equals 16 residues. V was cut by 5 bases and J by 7 bases, with 24 bases left in between. CDR3 regions were amplified by Arm-PCR using iRepertoire HTBI primers to build TCR beta libraries. TCRdb recomputed calls from the multiplex PCR reads with MiXCR, one row per CDR3 protein. The sample holds 400,000 to 450,000 distinct CDR3 sequences, 15% seen once. This sample was shared with a second study, whose subject was T cells in Graves' hyperthyroidism and ophthalmopathy. This second study says: Uncontrolled infection, other autoimmune disease, pregnancy or lactation barred patients from enrollment. Through a model of 13 V-J features, ophthalmopathy was separated from stable hyperthyroidism.

The origin of this receptor is a woman under 40 with Graves disease. This specimen consisted of peripheral blood mononuclear cells (PBMCs), obtained at new diagnosis, from a patient treated with antithyroid drugs. This chain uses TRBV7-8 with TRBJ2-7; tentative D call: TRBD1 (5 bases). CDR3 DNA sequence: TGTGCCAGCAGCCCTCCACCTTACGGCAGGGCGGAGGAGCAGTACTTC. It yields the protein CASSPPPYGRAEEQYF.